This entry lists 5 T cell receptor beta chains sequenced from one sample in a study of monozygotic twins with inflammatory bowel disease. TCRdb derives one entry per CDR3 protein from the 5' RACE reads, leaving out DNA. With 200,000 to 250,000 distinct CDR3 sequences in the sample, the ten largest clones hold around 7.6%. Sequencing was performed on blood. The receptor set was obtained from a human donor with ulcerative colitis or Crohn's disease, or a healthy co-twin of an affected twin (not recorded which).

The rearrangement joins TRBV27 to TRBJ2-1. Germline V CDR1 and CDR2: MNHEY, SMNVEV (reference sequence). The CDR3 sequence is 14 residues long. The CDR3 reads CASSFEAAYNEQFF.

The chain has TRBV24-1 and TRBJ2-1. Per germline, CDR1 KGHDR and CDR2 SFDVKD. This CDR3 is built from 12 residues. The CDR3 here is CATSDFYNEQFF.

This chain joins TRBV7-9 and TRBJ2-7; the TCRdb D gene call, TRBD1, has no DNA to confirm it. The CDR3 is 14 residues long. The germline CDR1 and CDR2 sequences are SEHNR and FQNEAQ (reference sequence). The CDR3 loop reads CASSRPGPLYEQYF. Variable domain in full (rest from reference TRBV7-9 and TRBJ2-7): DTGVSQNPRHKITKRGQNVTFRCDPISEHNRLYWYRQTLGQGPEFLTYFQNEAQLEKSRLLSDRFSAERPKGSFSTLEIQRTEQGDSAMYLCASSRPGPLYEQYFGPGTRLTVT.

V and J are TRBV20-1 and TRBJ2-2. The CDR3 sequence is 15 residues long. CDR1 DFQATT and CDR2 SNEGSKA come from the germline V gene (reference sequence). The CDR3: CSARDITDFLGELFF.

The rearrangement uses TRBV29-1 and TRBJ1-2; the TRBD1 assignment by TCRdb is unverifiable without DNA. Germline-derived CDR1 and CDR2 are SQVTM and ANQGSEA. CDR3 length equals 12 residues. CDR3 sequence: CSVAGTVYGYTF.